This entry lists 18 T cell receptor beta chains sequenced from one sample in a study of cytotoxic CD8 clonotypes in ibrutinib-treated CLL. Profiling relied on immunoSEQ multiplex PCR, and the TCRdb table lists in-frame clones only, not all of them. The sample carries around 41,000 clones, 60% to 75% recorded once. Sequenced here: PBMCs, sampled at disease progression, from a patient treated with ibrutinib. The source of these receptors is a human donor with chronic lymphocytic leukemia.

This chain joins TRBV2 and TRBJ1-2; D not resolved. V was clipped by 7 bases and J by 0 bases, with 9 bases between them. CDR1 SNHLY and CDR2 FYNNEI come from the germline V gene. This CDR3 contains 13 residues. CDR3 in DNA: TGTGCCAGCATTAGGCCGTCTAACTATGGCTACACCTTC. Protein sequence: CASIRPSNYGYTF.

The J gene is TRBJ1-2, the V gene TRBV5-1, with D possibly TRBD1 on 5 matching bases. The CDR3 covers 11 residues. CDR1 is SGHRS and CDR2 is YFSETQ in the germline V gene. V was clipped by 0 bases and J by 8 bases, with 5 bases between them. The CDR3 loop is CASSLGGGYTF. The CDR3, as DNA: TGCGCCAGCAGCTTGGGGGGCGGCTACACCTTC.

In its sample, this clone was seen once. V is TRBV30 and J is TRBJ2-7; D is unclear. This CDR3 comprises 11 residues. With 0 bases removed from V and 6 bases from J, the gap between germline ends came to 6 bases. Per germline, CDR1 GTSNPN and CDR2 SVGIG (reference sequence). The CDR3 DNA is TGTGCCTGGAGTGTAGGGCTCGAGCAGTACTTC. Its protein product is CAWSVGLEQYF.

This sequence joins TRBV2 and TRBJ2-7, with TRBD2 identical over 9 bases. CDR1 and CDR2 (germline): SNHLY, FYNNEI. This CDR3 contains 14 residues. The CDR3 is CASNTAGGSYEQYF. The DNA for the CDR3 is TGTGCTTCCAATACAGCGGGAGGTTCCTACGAGCAGTACTTC.

The gene calls are TRBV19 and TRBJ2-7, with 11 bases lining up with TRBD1. CDR1 is LNHDA, CDR2 SQIVND, per germline (reference sequence). Trimming took 6 bases from V and 4 from J; bases not matched to a gene: 11. The CDR3 covers 16 residues. CDR3 amino acids: CASRRDPGQGGYEQYF. CDR3 in DNA: TGTGCCAGTAGAAGGGATCCGGGACAGGGGGGTTACGAGCAGTACTTC.

This clone was seen a handful of times. Written as DNA, the CDR3 is TGTGCCAGCAGACAGGGGGAGGCCCAGTACTTC. Its protein is CASRQGEAQYF. The gene calls are TRBV28 and TRBJ2-5; TRBD1 aligns across 8 bases. Germline loops: CDR1 MDHEN, CDR2 SYDVKM. Trimming at V came to 6 bases and at J to 9 bases, leaving 3 bases not matched to a gene. There are 11 residues in the CDR3.

V and J are TRBV6-6 and TRBJ2-7, with D perhaps TRBD1 (6 bases). The germline V gene encodes CDR1 MNHNY and CDR2 SVGAGI (reference sequence). The CDR3 length is 14 residues. Trimming left V 8 bases short and J 5 bases short, with 19 bases between. CDR3 nucleotide sequence: TGTGCCAGCTTGAGGGACACAAACCCCCACGAGCAGTACTTC. This sequence encodes CASLRDTNPHEQYF.

The rearrangement links TRBV7-3 to TRBJ2-3; D ambiguous. CDR1 and CDR2 (germline): SGHTA, FQGTGA. V shed 1 base and J shed 2 bases, with 7 bases lying between them. The CDR3 consists of 14 residues. In nucleotides, the CDR3 is TGTGCCAGCAGCTTAAACAGCTACACAGATACGCAGTATTTT. Its protein is CASSLNSYTDTQYF.

The CDR3 DNA follows: TGCGCCAGCAGCTTGGACAGGGCGTACTATGGCTACACCTTC. It yields the protein CASSLDRAYYGYTF. This chain links TRBV5-1 with TRBJ1-2; possibly TRBD1 for D (6 bases). Germline assignment: CDR1 SGHRS and CDR2 YFSETQ. The CDR3 length is 14 residues. V was clipped by 0 bases and J by 3 bases, with 9 bases between them.

The V and J genes are TRBV18 and TRBJ2-5, with 8 bases fitting TRBD1. The CDR3 spans 15 residues. Germline CDR1 KGHSH, CDR2 LQKENI. J lost 3 bases, V lost 3 bases, and 6 bases had no gene match. The CDR3 is CASSPPRTGKETQYF. CDR3 sequence (DNA): TGTGCCAGCTCACCCCCCCGGACAGGGAAAGAGACCCAGTACTTC. The full variable domain, with the rest looked up from reference TRBV18 and TRBJ2-5, is NAGVMQNPRHLVRRRGQEARLRCSPMKGHSHVYWYRQLPEEGLKFMVYLQKENIIDESGMPKERFSAEFPKEGPSILRIQQVVRGDSAAYFCASSPPRTGKETQYFGPGTRLLVL.

This chain joins TRBV6-5 and TRBJ1-5; the D is unclear. The V gene's germline CDR1 is MNHEY and CDR2 SVGAGI. The CDR3 length is 13 residues. Trimming shortened V by 1 base and J by 2 bases, and 3 bases separated the two germline ends. DNA of the CDR3: TGTGCCAGCAGTTACTACGGCAATCAGCCCCAGCATTTT. It is translated as CASSYYGNQPQHF.

This chain links TRBV5-1 with TRBJ2-7, with TRBD2 matching 16 bases. J gave up 6 bases and V 4 bases, and 7 bases lay outside the gene matches. The CDR3 covers 16 residues. Germline-derived CDR1 and CDR2 are SGHRS and YFSETQ. Here the CDR3 reads CASSRPGLAGGGEQYF. CDR3 nucleotide sequence: TGCGCCAGCAGCAGACCGGGACTAGCGGGAGGGGGCGAGCAGTACTTC.

The V and J genes are TRBV15 and TRBJ1-5; the D is unclear. The germline V gene encodes CDR1 LNHNV and CDR2 YYDKDF (reference sequence). This CDR3 has 15 amino acids. V was cut by 0 bases and J by 3 bases, with 9 bases left in between. The CDR3 DNA is TGTGCCACCAGCAGAGATAACAGCTACAATCAGCCCCAGCATTTT. Amino acids: CATSRDNSYNQPQHF.

The chain joins TRBV6-1 to TRBJ1-2, with 9 bases aligning to TRBD1. This CDR3 has 17 residues. With 2 bases clipped from V and 4 bases from J, the junction kept 11 bases outside the gene matches. Germline CDR1 MNHNS, CDR2 SASEGT. As DNA, the CDR3 is TGTGCCAGCAGTGAAAAATCGGCGGGACAGGGTTCCTATGGCTACACCTTC. The encoded protein is CASSEKSAGQGSYGYTF.

The V and J genes are TRBV7-9 and TRBJ2-7; 9 bases map to TRBD1. Trimming at V came to 4 bases and at J to 6 bases, leaving 13 bases not matched to a gene. This CDR3 is built from 16 residues. The germline V gene has CDR1 SEHNR and CDR2 FQNEAQ (reference sequence). The CDR3 DNA reads as TGTGCCAGCAGCTCTACAGATGGGACAGGGCGTGGCGAGCAGTACTTC. Translation: CASSSTDGTGRGEQYF.

This chain connects TRBV11-2 to TRBJ1-4, with D maybe TRBD1 (5 bases). Looked up from germline, CDR1 is SGHAT and CDR2 is FQNNGV. V was cut by 1 base and J by 8 bases, with 8 bases left in between. The CDR3 runs 13 residues. The CDR3 DNA sequence: TGTGCCAGCAGCTTAGGGTGGGGGGAAAAACTGTTTTTT. It translates to CASSLGWGEKLFF.

The chain uses TRBV6-5 and TRBJ1-1; D remains unclear. The CDR3 contains 13 residues. Germline CDR1 and CDR2: MNHEY and SVGAGI. V lost 8 bases and J 1 base, leaving 11 bases between the germline ends. The DNA for the CDR3 is TGTGCCAGCGGCGGGCCCTCGAACACTGAAGCTTTCTTT. Amino acids: CASGGPSNTEAFF.

The J gene is TRBJ2-7, the V gene TRBV6-6; 10 bases line up with TRBD1. Looked up from germline, CDR1 is MNHNY and CDR2 is SVGAGI (reference sequence). Trimming took 0 bases from V and 4 from J; bases not matched to a gene: 6. This CDR3 spans 16 amino acids. The CDR3 reads CASSYSYRDRGYEQYF. The CDR3 nucleotides read TGTGCCAGCAGTTACTCTTACCGGGACAGGGGATACGAGCAGTACTTC.